Each of the 29 T cell receptor beta chains below was sequenced from the same sample in a study of untreated major depressive disorder (dated by TCRdb to the late 2010s). For these receptors, no antigen is known. Results the study describes overall, beyond this receptor: In CD4+ T cells, sequencing confirmed that depressed patients used TRBV05-01 (Vbeta 5.1) more than controls did, with a one-tailed test giving p = 0.040.

The library was prepared using the immunoSEQ multiplex PCR assay. Imported from immuneACCESS, the table was reduced by TCRdb to in-frame sequences with V and J called. These copies leave out some clones; in studies compared against another copy, an unresolved V gene accounts for under half, and the cause of the remainder is not known. Present in this sample are about 25,000 clones, roughly nine tenths of which were seen just once. The top ten hold 0.7% to 0.85% of the sample. Sample: CD4+ T cells from PBMCs. The origin of the receptors is a woman under 40 with major depressive disorder.

This clone came up once. The chain couples TRBV18 to TRBJ2-5, with 8 bases matching TRBD1. The CDR3 extends over 17 amino acids. CDR1 is KGHSH and CDR2 is LQKENI in the germline V gene. The V and J ends lost 1 base and 1 base, in that order; junction bases with no gene match: 8. The DNA for the CDR3 is TGTGCCAGCTCACCACAGCAGGGGGCGCAGAGCCAAGAGACCCAGTACTTC. Translated, it gives CASSPQQGAQSQETQYF.

The count of this clone is one. The chain is built from TRBV6-6 and TRBJ2-7, with D perhaps being TRBD1 or TRBD2 (5 bases each). Germline V gives CDR1 MNHNY, CDR2 SVGAGI (reference sequence). The germline V and J ends were trimmed by 7 bases and 6 bases, with 13 bases remaining between them. There are 12 residues in the CDR3. CDR3 DNA sequence: TGTGCCAGCAAGCTAGAGGGGTCCGAGCAGTACTTC. The encoded protein is CASKLEGSEQYF.

V usage is TRBV6-5 and J usage is TRBJ2-1; 12 bases line up with TRBD1. The CDR3 extends over 14 amino acids. Germline CDR1 is MNHEY and CDR2 is SVGAGI. V shed 7 bases, J shed 6 bases, and the junction held 4 bases outside the gene matches. As DNA, the CDR3 is TGTGCCAGCAAACCGGGACAGGGGGCCAATGAGCAGTTCTTC. This encodes CASKPGQGANEQFF.

This clone was detected only once. V gene TRBV5-1 combines with J gene TRBJ2-7; unclear D gene. The germline V and J ends were trimmed by 4 bases and 3 bases, with 11 bases remaining between them. The CDR3 length is 13 residues. Germline-derived CDR1 and CDR2 are SGHRS and YFSETQ. The CDR3 sequence: CASSESGYYEQYF. CDR3 in DNA: TGCGCCAGCAGCGAATCTGGGTACTACGAGCAGTACTTC. The full variable domain, with the rest looked up from reference TRBV5-1 and TRBJ2-7, is KAGVTQTPRYLIKTRGQQVTLSCSPISGHRSVSWYQQTPGQGLQFLFEYFSETQRNKGNFPGRFSGRQFSNSRSEMNVSTLELGDSALYLCASSESGYYEQYFGPGTRLTVT.

CDR3 bases: TGTGCCAGCTCTTTCCAAGCGGGAGGATCCTACGAGCAGTACTTC. It encodes CASSFQAGGSYEQYF. The rearrangement joins TRBV6-5 to TRBJ2-7; TRBD2 matches at 9 bases. The CDR3 is 15 amino acids. CDR1 MNHEY and CDR2 SVGAGI come from the germline V gene. V gave up 8 bases and J gave up 1 base; unmatched junction bases: 9.

CDR3 residues: CASSLAGGAQETQYF. The CDR3 nucleotides read TGTGCCAGCAGCCTAGCGGGGGGGGCCCAAGAGACCCAGTACTTC. V gene TRBV5-6 combines with J gene TRBJ2-5, with TRBD2 matching 12 bases. The CDR3 loop spans 15 amino acids. Germline V lookup: CDR1 SGHDT, CDR2 YYEEEE. Trimming took 4 bases from V and 1 from J; bases not matched to a gene: 2.

The chain is built from TRBV25-1 and TRBJ2-2; 8 nucleotides align to TRBD1. The germline CDR1 and CDR2 sequences are MGHDK and SYGVNS. The junction had 11 bases not matched to a gene; V was cut back by 1 base and J by 7 bases. The CDR3 spans 17 residues. The CDR3 loop is CASSEFRGQGLHGELFF. DNA of the CDR3: TGTGCCAGCAGTGAATTCCGTGGACAGGGATTACACGGGGAGCTGTTTTTT.

CDR3 loop: CASSSFHEQYF. CDR3 nucleotide sequence: TGTGCCAGCAGCTCCTTTCACGAGCAGTACTTC. This chain uses TRBV11-2 with TRBJ2-7; D not certain. CDR3 length equals 11 residues. Germline CDR1 is SGHAT and CDR2 is FQNNGV. The V and J ends lost 4 bases and 5 bases respectively, with 6 bases between them. The whole variable domain, filled in from reference TRBV11-2 and TRBJ2-7, reads EAGVAQSPRYKIIEKRQSVAFWCNPISGHATLYWYQQILGQGPKLLIQFQNNGVVDDSQLPKDRFSAERLKGVDSTLKIQPAKLEDSAVYLCASSSFHEQYFGPGTRLTVT.

The chain carries TRBV28 and TRBJ1-2, with D perhaps matching TRBD1 (5 bases). The germline V gene encodes CDR1 MDHEN and CDR2 SYDVKM. Trimming shortened V by 4 bases and J by 8 bases, and 17 bases separated the two germline ends. The CDR3 runs to 14 residues. CDR3: CASSSLSGVKGYTF. The CDR3 DNA is TGTGCCAGCAGTTCTCTGTCGGGGGTGAAGGGCTACACCTTC.

The J gene is TRBJ1-2, the V gene TRBV11-3; 9 bases agree with TRBD1. J gave up 8 bases and V 1 base, and 8 bases lay outside the gene matches. This CDR3 region has 15 residues. From germline, CDR1 is SGHNT and CDR2 YENEEA. CDR3 in DNA: TGTGCCAGCAGCTTAGGCGGACAGGGGTCTTACGGCTACACCTTC. It encodes CASSLGGQGSYGYTF. The full variable domain, completed using reference TRBV11-3 and TRBJ1-2, is EAGVVQSPRYKIIEKKQPVAFWCNPISGHNTLYWYLQNLGQGPELLIRYENEEAVDDSQLPKDRFSAERLKGVDSTLKIQPAELGDSAVYLCASSLGGQGSYGYTFGSGTRLTVV.

The chain is built from TRBV5-1 and TRBJ2-3, with D possibly matching TRBD2 (5 bases). V gave up 2 bases and J gave up 1 base, with 8 bases separating them. Germline CDR1 is SGHRS and CDR2 is YFSETQ. The CDR3 runs to 14 residues. The CDR3 loop reads CASSFGGRTDTQYF. The CDR3, as DNA: TGCGCCAGCAGCTTCGGAGGACGCACAGATACGCAGTATTTT.

The J gene is TRBJ1-5, the V gene TRBV6-1; D gene ambiguous. CDR1 and CDR2 from the germline V gene are MNHNS and SASEGT. CDR3 length: 12 residues. Trimming left V 8 bases short and J 7 bases short, with 12 bases between. CDR3 region: CASSKGTQPQHF. CDR3 DNA sequence: TGTGCCAGCTCGAAGGGAACGCAGCCCCAGCATTTT.

V usage is TRBV9 and J usage is TRBJ1-1; no definite D call. Germline CDR1 is SGDLS and CDR2 is YYNGEE. This CDR3 contains 14 residues. Deletions cut 0 bases from V and 1 base from J, with 7 bases between. The CDR3 spells CASSVGAGNTEAFF. The CDR3 region has the DNA TGTGCCAGCAGCGTAGGTGCAGGGAACACTGAAGCTTTCTTT.

This clone was recorded once. This chain connects TRBV6-6 to TRBJ2-7, with 7 bases lining up with TRBD1. The germline V gene encodes CDR1 MNHNY and CDR2 SVGAGI (reference sequence). The CDR3 totals 16 residues. The V segment lost 6 bases and the J segment 1 base; nucleotides outside the gene matches: 12. CDR3 bases: TGTGCCAGCAGCTCACTCCGGGACAGCGGTTCCTACGAGCAGTACTTC. It codes for CASSSLRDSGSYEQYF.

The V call is TRBV23-1, the J call TRBJ1-3, with TRBD1 identical over 7 bases. TRBV23-1 is identified as an open reading frame with a role that is uncertain. The CDR3 sequence is 15 residues long. CDR3 in DNA: TGCGCTCCTTTAGAGACAGGGCCCTCTGGAAACACCATATATTTT. This gives the protein CAPLETGPSGNTIYF.

The rearrangement joins TRBV2 to TRBJ2-3; 8 bases are shared with TRBD2. Trimming cost V 10 bases and J 6 bases; bases outside gene matches: 18. CDR3 length: 16 amino acids. Germline-derived CDR1 and CDR2 are SNHLY and FYNNEI. CDR3: CATSVRKGGRTDTQYF. CDR3 bases: TGTGCCACCTCTGTGAGAAAGGGCGGGAGGACCGATACGCAGTATTTT.

The CDR3 coding sequence is TGTGCCAGCAGCCTGCCGGACAGGGGAATATTTGGCTACACCTTC. This gives the protein CASSLPDRGIFGYTF. V gene TRBV28 combines with J gene TRBJ1-2, with 9 bases matching TRBD1. The CDR3 consists of 15 residues. CDR1 is MDHEN and CDR2 is SYDVKM in the germline V gene. V lost 6 bases and J lost 7; bases outside the gene matches: 12.

V gene TRBV11-3 combines with J gene TRBJ2-2, with 11 bases matching TRBD1. The junction had 16 bases not matched to a gene; V was cut back by 6 bases and J by 1 base. The germline gives CDR1 SGHNT, CDR2 YENEEA. This CDR3 comprises 20 residues. The CDR3 nucleotides read TGTGCCAGCAGTTTTCAAGGCTCCGGGACAGGGGGGTGGAACACCGGGGAGCTGTTTTTT. As protein: CASSFQGSGTGGWNTGELFF.

The chain employs TRBV29-1 and TRBJ2-5; D is unresolved. CDR1 and CDR2 (germline): SQVTM, ANQGSEA. The CDR3 is made up of 11 amino acids. V was clipped by 5 bases and J by 5 bases, with 9 bases between them. The CDR3 loop is CSVRFRETQYF. In nucleotides, the CDR3 is TGCAGCGTTCGATTTCGCGAGACCCAGTACTTC.

This clone was picked up a small number of times. J is TRBJ2-2 and V is TRBV7-6; TRBD1 matches at 9 bases. This CDR3 contains 16 residues. V trimming: 5 bases; J trimming: 4 bases; junction bases outside the gene matches: 8. The germline CDR1 and CDR2 sequences are SGHVS and FNYEAQ. CDR3 in DNA: TGTGCCAGCAGCCAACCTGGGACAGGGAGCACCGGGGAGCTGTTTTTT. It yields the protein CASSQPGTGSTGELFF.

V is TRBV9 and J is TRBJ2-3; a possible D gene is TRBD2 (5 bases). Trimming pared 1 base from V and 8 bases from J, leaving 8 bases between. The CDR3 totals 12 residues. Germline V gene sequence: CDR1 SGDLS, CDR2 YYNGEE. The CDR3 region has the DNA TGTGCCAGCAGCGTAACGGGGAGTACGCAGTATTTT. Encoded protein: CASSVTGSTQYF.

This clone showed up just once. This chain connects TRBV5-4 to TRBJ1-1, with 7 bases that match TRBD1. J gave up 6 bases and V 4 bases, and 6 bases lay outside the gene matches. From germline, CDR1 is SGHNT and CDR2 YYREEE (reference sequence). This CDR3 comprises 13 residues. The CDR3, as DNA: TGTGCCAGCAGCAGAACAGGGGTCGCTGAAGCTTTCTTT. Protein product: CASSRTGVAEAFF. The whole variable domain, filled in from reference TRBV5-4 and TRBJ1-1, reads ETGVTQSPTHLIKTRGQQVTLRCSSQSGHNTVSWYQQALGQGPQFIFQYYREEENGRGNFPPRFSGLQFPNYSSELNVNALELDDSALYLCASSRTGVAEAFFGQGTRLTVV.

The chain uses TRBV5-1 and TRBJ2-6, with D maybe TRBD1 (6 bases). Germline V gene sequence: CDR1 SGHRS, CDR2 YFSETQ. The CDR3 is 15 amino acids. Between the trimmed V and J ends, which lost 7 bases and 2 bases, there was a span of 13 bases. The DNA for the CDR3 is TGCGCCAGCGGACAACAGGGAACTGGGGCCAACGTCCTGACTTTC. Residues: CASGQQGTGANVLTF.

The rearrangement uses TRBV14 and TRBJ2-3; 9 bases map to TRBD2. V was pared by 4 bases and J by 2 bases, with 7 bases of the junction left unmatched. Germline V lookup: CDR1 SGHDN, CDR2 FVKESK. This CDR3 region has 16 residues. CDR3 bases: TGTGCCAGCAGCCCCTTAGCGGGAGTACACACAGATACGCAGTATTTT. Protein sequence: CASSPLAGVHTDTQYF.

This clone is termed medium-sized. The chain is built from TRBV6-4 and TRBJ1-6; no clear D. In germline, CDR1 is MRHNA, CDR2 SNTAGT. The V end lost 0 bases, the J end lost 7 bases, and 10 bases lay between the germline ends. The CDR3 contains 15 residues. CDR3 sequence (DNA): TGTGCCAGCAGTGACTCGGGTCGGCCCAATTCACCCCTCCACTTT. Encoded protein: CASSDSGRPNSPLHF.

The rearrangement uses TRBV2 and TRBJ2-2; D is possibly TRBD1 or TRBD2 (6 bases each). Germline-derived CDR1 and CDR2 are SNHLY and FYNNEI. V lost 7 bases, J lost 7 bases, and 19 bases lay in between. The CDR3 has 15 residues. CDR3 loop: CASTRSTGAGGELFF. The DNA for the CDR3 is TGTGCCAGCACCCGCTCGACGGGGGCCGGCGGGGAGCTGTTTTTT.

This chain joins TRBV5-1 and TRBJ2-5; maybe TRBD1 (5 bases). Trimming took off 0 bases at V and 0 bases at J, with 9 bases between the two ends. Germline V CDR1 and CDR2: SGHRS, YFSETQ. The CDR3 is 15 amino acids. In DNA form, the CDR3 reads TGCGCCAGCAGCTTGGCAGGGTTCGACCAAGAGACCCAGTACTTC. Amino acids: CASSLAGFDQETQYF.

J is TRBJ2-3 and V is TRBV5-6; 11 bases map to TRBD1. V lost 1 base, J lost 6 bases, and 7 bases stayed unmatched. The CDR3 spans 16 residues. The germline gives CDR1 SGHDT, CDR2 YYEEEE. Here the CDR3 reads CASSLTGQGASDTQYF. The CDR3 DNA follows: TGTGCCAGCAGCTTGACCGGACAGGGGGCATCGGATACGCAGTATTTT.

Comment on this clone: One end of the junction varies from germline; a read error may be responsible. The DNA of the CDR3 is TGTGCCAGCAGCCAGAACAGGGATCTACCCTACAAGCAGTACTTC. Amino acid sequence: CASSQNRDLPYKQYF. The V and J genes are TRBV14 and TRBJ2-7; possible D gene TRBD1, 6 bases. Germline CDR1 SGHDN, CDR2 FVKESK. The CDR3 is 15 residues long.